This TCR beta chain was captured by sequencing in a study of cytomegalovirus exposure and HLA in healthy donors. Study-wide results and caveats: It was found in a later analysis that first-cohort TCR clusters tended to co-occur in the approximately 120 validation repertoires.

Profiled with immunoSEQ multiplex PCR; TCRdb holds only in-frame clones, not every one. The table lists 120,000 or so clones, approximately 88% of them singletons, with around 1.4% in the top ten. Concerning this clone itself: The antigen is unknown.

The source is a woman in her 30s in good health and CMV-seropositive. The specimen was PBMCs.

The CDR3 sequence is CASSWGREIGEQYF. The CDR3 coding sequence is TGTGCCAGCAGTTGGGGACGGGAGATAGGGGAGCAGTACTTC. V and J are TRBV6-6 and TRBJ2-7, with a weak D call TRBD2 (6 bases). CDR1 is MNHNY and CDR2 is SVGAGI in the germline V gene (reference sequence). V was clipped by 4 bases and J by 7 bases, with 17 bases between them. CDR3 length: 14 residues.